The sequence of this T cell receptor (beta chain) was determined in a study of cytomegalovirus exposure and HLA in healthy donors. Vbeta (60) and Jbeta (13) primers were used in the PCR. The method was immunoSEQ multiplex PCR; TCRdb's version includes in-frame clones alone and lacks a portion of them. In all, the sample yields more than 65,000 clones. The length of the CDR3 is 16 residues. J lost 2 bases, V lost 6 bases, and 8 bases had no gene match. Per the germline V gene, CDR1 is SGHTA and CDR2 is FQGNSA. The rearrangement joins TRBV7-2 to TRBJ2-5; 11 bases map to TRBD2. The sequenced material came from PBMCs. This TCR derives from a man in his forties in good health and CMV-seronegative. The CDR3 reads CASRSRGLAAQETQYF. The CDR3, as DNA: TGTGCCAGCAGGTCGAGGGGACTAGCGGCTCAAGAGACCCAGTACTTC.